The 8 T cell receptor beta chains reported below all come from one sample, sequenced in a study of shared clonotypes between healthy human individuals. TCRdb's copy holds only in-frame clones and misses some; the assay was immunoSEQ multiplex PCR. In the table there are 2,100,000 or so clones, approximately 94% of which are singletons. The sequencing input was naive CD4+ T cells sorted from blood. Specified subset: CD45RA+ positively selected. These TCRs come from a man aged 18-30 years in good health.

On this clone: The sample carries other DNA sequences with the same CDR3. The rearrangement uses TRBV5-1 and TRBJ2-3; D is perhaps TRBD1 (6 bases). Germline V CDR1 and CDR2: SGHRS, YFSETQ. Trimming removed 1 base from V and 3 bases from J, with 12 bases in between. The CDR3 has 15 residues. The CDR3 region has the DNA TGCGCCAGCAGCTTGACAGGGCTCTCGACAGATACGCAGTATTTT. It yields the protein CASSLTGLSTDTQYF.

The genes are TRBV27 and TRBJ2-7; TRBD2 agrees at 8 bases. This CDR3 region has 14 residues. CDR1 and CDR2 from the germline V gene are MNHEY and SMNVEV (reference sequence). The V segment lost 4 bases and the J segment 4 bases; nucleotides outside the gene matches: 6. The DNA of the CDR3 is TGTGCCAGCAGTTCGACTAGCGAACCATACGAGCAGTACTTC. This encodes CASSSTSEPYEQYF.

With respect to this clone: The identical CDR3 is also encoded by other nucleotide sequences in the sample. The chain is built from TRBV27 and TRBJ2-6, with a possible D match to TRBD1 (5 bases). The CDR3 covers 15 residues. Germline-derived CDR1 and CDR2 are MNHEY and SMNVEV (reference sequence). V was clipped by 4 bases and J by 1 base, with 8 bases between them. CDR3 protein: CASSSQGSGANVLTF. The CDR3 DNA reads TGTGCCAGCAGTTCCCAGGGATCTGGGGCCAACGTCCTGACTTTC.

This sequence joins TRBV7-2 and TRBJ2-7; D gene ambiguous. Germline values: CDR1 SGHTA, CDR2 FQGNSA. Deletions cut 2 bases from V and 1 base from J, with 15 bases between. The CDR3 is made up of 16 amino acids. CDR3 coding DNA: TGTGCCAGCAGCTTATCCCCCACAGTCGGATCCTACGAGCAGTACTTC. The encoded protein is CASSLSPTVGSYEQYF.

CDR3: CASSMRLRREEAFF. The CDR3 DNA sequence: TGTGCCAGTAGTATGAGGCTTCGTAGAGAAGAAGCTTTCTTT. The rearrangement uses TRBV19 and TRBJ1-1; D is undetermined. The germline gives CDR1 LNHDA, CDR2 SQIVND (reference sequence). The V gene lost 3 bases and the J gene lost 8 bases, with 16 bases spanning the gap. The CDR3 spans 14 residues. Variable domain in full (rest from reference TRBV19 and TRBJ1-1): DGGITQSPKYLFRKEGQNVTLSCEQNLNHDAMYWYRQDPGQGLRLIYYSQIVNDFQKGDIAEGYSVSREKKESFPLTVTSAQKNPTAFYLCASSMRLRREEAFFGQGTRLTVV.

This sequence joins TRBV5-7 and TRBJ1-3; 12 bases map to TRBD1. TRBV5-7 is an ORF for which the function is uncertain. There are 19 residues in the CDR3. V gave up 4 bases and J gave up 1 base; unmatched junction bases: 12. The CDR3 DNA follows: TGTGCCAGCAGCCCCTCCGGGACAGGGGGCCTGAGTTCTGGAAACACCATATATTTT. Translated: CASSPSGTGGLSSGNTIYF.

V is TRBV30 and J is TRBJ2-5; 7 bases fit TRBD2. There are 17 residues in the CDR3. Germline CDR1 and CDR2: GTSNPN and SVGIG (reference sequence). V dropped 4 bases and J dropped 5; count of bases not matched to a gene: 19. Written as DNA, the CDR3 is TGTGCCTGGACGCGGCGCCCTAGCGGCCCCCCCACCGAGACCCAGTACTTC. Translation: CAWTRRPSGPPTETQYF.

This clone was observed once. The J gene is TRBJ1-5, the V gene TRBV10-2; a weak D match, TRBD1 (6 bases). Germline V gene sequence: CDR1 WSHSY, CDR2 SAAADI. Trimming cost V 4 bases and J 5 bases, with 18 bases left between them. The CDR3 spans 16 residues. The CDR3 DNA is TGCGCCAGCAGTGTCGAGACAGGAAAGCTGGATCAGCCCCAGCATTTT. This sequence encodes CASSVETGKLDQPQHF.